These 2 T cell receptor beta chains were all obtained from the same sample, sequenced in a study of T cell responses to AZD1222 COVID-19 vaccine. The method was immunoSEQ multiplex PCR; TCRdb's version includes in-frame clones alone and lacks a portion of them. The sample includes 150,000 to 200,000 clones, roughly 90% of them seen just once. Sequencing used peripheral blood, obtained 28 days after the second AZD1222 dose. These receptor sequences come from an adult who received the AZD1222 COVID-19 vaccine.

This sequence joins TRBV3-1 (or the pseudogene TRBV3-2) and TRBJ2-1, with 8 bases that match TRBD2. This CDR3 comprises 21 residues. The V gene's germline CDR1 is LGHDT and CDR2 YNNKEL (reference sequence). The junction had 25 bases not matched to a gene; V was cut back by 4 bases and J by 5 bases. The CDR3 nucleotides read TGTGCCAGCAGCCCCTTTTCGGCGGGAGGTATCTTCGATGGGACCAACAATGAGCAGTTCTTC. Encoded protein: CASSPFSAGGIFDGTNNEQFF.

The CDR3 is CASRPRAGVAYEQYF. As DNA, the CDR3 is TGTGCCAGCCGTCCCCGTGCAGGGGTTGCCTACGAGCAGTACTTC. V usage is TRBV13 and J usage is TRBJ2-7; D is possibly TRBD1 (6 bases). The CDR3 loop spans 15 amino acids. CDR1 PRHDT and CDR2 FYEKMQ come from the germline V gene (reference sequence). Trimming left V 8 bases short and J 2 bases short, with 19 bases between. Together with reference TRBV13 and TRBJ2-7, the CDR3 gives the full variable domain: AAGVIQSPRHLIKEKRETATLKCYPIPRHDTVYWYQQGPGQDPQFLISFYEKMQSDKGSIPDRFSAQQFSDYHSELNMSSLELGDSALYFCASRPRAGVAYEQYFGPGTRLTVT.